The 25 T cell receptor beta chains below come from one sample, sequenced in a study of T-cell reconstitution after alpha-beta-depleted transplantation in children. Preparation of the TCRbeta library used unique molecular identifiers. TCRdb re-called the PCR reads through MiXCR, storing one row per CDR3 protein. The sample includes some 600,000 distinct CDR3 sequences, 10% to 15% of them seen just once. The starting material was PBMCs, mostly from graft donor cells, obtained 360 days after TCRalphabeta/CD19-depleted stem cell transplant. The receptors originated from a male patient younger than 18 who had a stem cell transplant for acute myeloid leukemia, so the T cells may come from the graft donor.

As concerns this clonotype: A read error may account for a junction end that differs from germline. The V gene is TRBV7-7, the J gene TRBJ2-1, with 7 bases fitting TRBD2. Germline CDR1 SSHAT, CDR2 FNYEAQ (reference sequence). This CDR3 is 15 amino acids long. CDR3 in DNA: TGTGCTAGCAGCCTTAGGGGAGGGATCTACAATGAGCAGTTCTTC. It yields the protein CASSLRGGIYNEQFF. Supplemented by reference TRBV7-7 and TRBJ2-1, the full variable domain reads GAGVSQSPRYKVTKRGQDVTLRCDPISSHATLYWYQQALGQGPEFLTYFNYEAQPDKSGLPSDRFSAERPEGSISTLTIQRTEQRDSAMYRCASSLRGGIYNEQFFGPGTRLTVL.

This clonotype was seen a handful of times. V gene TRBV20-1 combines with J gene TRBJ1-5, with TRBD1 matching over 9 bases. This CDR3 is built from 14 residues. J gave up 6 bases and V 4 bases, and 7 bases lay outside the gene matches. Per the germline V gene, CDR1 is DFQATT and CDR2 is SNEGSKA (reference sequence). In nucleotides, the CDR3 is TGCAGTGCTACCCGGACAGGGGATCGTCAGCCCCAGCATTTT. Protein sequence: CSATRTGDRQPQHF.

This clonotype was seen ten or more times. This rearrangement joins TRBV5-1 to TRBJ2-7; TRBD2 agrees at 8 bases. This CDR3 region has 14 residues. CDR1 SGHRS and CDR2 YFSETQ come from the germline V gene. The trim removed 4 bases at V and 4 bases at J, leaving 7 bases unmatched. CDR3 bases: TGCGCCAGCAGCGGAGCGGGAGTAGAGTACGAGCAGTACTTC. It encodes CASSGAGVEYEQYF.

This clonotype occurred a few times. V gene TRBV12-3 or TRBV12-4 combines with J gene TRBJ1-6, with a tentative D call TRBD1 (5 bases). With 2 bases removed from V and 7 bases from J, the gap between germline ends came to 18 bases. The CDR3 is made up of 17 amino acids. The CDR3 reads CASSLRVTTGRNSPLHF. CDR3 nucleotides: TGTGCCAGCAGTTTACGGGTGACAACAGGACGAAATTCACCCCTCCACTTT.

This chain links TRBV5-1 with TRBJ2-6; D not certain. V lost 0 bases and J lost 0, with 7 bases in between. Germline loops: CDR1 SGHRS, CDR2 YFSETQ. The CDR3 length is 16 residues. The CDR3 reads CASSLGGNSGANVLTF. The CDR3 nucleotides read TGCGCCAGCAGCTTGGGGGGTAACTCTGGGGCCAACGTCCTGACTTTC.

At least ten counts were recorded for this clonotype. The chain links TRBV29-1 to TRBJ2-2; 9 bases agree with TRBD1. Germline V gene sequence: CDR1 SQVTM, CDR2 ANQGSEA. V lost 5 bases to trimming and J lost 7 bases; unmatched junction nucleotides: 5. The CDR3 sequence is 13 residues long. Here the CDR3 DNA reads TGCAGCGTTAGGACAGGGGATGGCGGGGAGCTGTTTTTT. The encoded protein is CSVRTGDGGELFF.

The sample holds a few counts of this clonotype. V usage is TRBV20-1 and J usage is TRBJ2-3; no clear D gene. Trimming cost V 3 bases and J 4 bases, with 17 bases left between them. This CDR3 spans 15 amino acids. Germline CDR1 reads DFQATT; CDR2 reads SNEGSKA (reference sequence). CDR3 amino acids: CSASLAGAVADTQYF. The CDR3 region has the DNA TGCAGTGCTAGTTTGGCAGGTGCAGTGGCAGATACGCAGTATTTT.

The chain combines TRBV2 with TRBJ2-2; D is perhaps TRBD2 (5 bases). The V gene's germline CDR1 is SNHLY and CDR2 FYNNEI. There are 11 residues in the CDR3. V was pared by 11 bases and J by 7 bases, with 11 bases between. This CDR3 reads CAVFAGGELFF. The CDR3 DNA reads as TGTGCCGTATTCGCGGGCGGGGAGCTGTTTTTT.

The CDR3 DNA sequence: TGTGCCAGCAGCTTAGGAACTAGCCTCTCCTACAATGAGCAGTTCTTC. Its translation: CASSLGTSLSYNEQFF. V usage is TRBV7-2 and J usage is TRBJ2-1; a weak D match, TRBD2 (6 bases). The V end lost 1 base, the J end lost 0 bases, and 10 bases lay between the germline ends. In germline, CDR1 is SGHTA, CDR2 FQGNSA. This CDR3 comprises 16 residues.

This clonotype has ten or more counts. The rearrangement uses TRBV4-3 and TRBJ2-1; 10 bases are a match to TRBD2. The germline V gene encodes CDR1 LGHNA and CDR2 YSLEER. The V segment lost 1 base and the J segment 8 bases; nucleotides outside the gene matches: 8. The CDR3 loop spans 16 amino acids. DNA of the CDR3: TGCGCCAGCAGCCAAGCGGGAGCGGGAGGGCCCGATGAGCAGTTCTTC. It is translated as CASSQAGAGGPDEQFF.

This clonotype has ten or more counts. V gene TRBV12-3 or TRBV12-4 combines with J gene TRBJ2-1; TRBD2 matches 8 bases. This CDR3 spans 14 amino acids. The ends lost 5 bases at V and 10 bases at J; junction bases unmatched: 10. The CDR3 coding sequence is TGTGCCAGCAGTCCCCCCGGGAGGGCCGGCGAGCAGTTCTTC. Protein sequence: CASSPPGRAGEQFF.

The V and J genes are TRBV4-3 and TRBJ2-7; a possible D gene is TRBD2 (7 bases). V was pared by 4 bases and J by 3 bases, with 16 bases between. From germline, CDR1 is LGHNA and CDR2 YSLEER. This CDR3 contains 15 residues. CDR3 nucleotide sequence: TGCGCCAGCAGCCTCGGAAGGGGGGGAGTCTACGAGCAGTACTTC. Its protein product is CASSLGRGGVYEQYF.

The chain links TRBV6-2 or TRBV6-3 to TRBJ2-7; TRBD1 matches 7 bases. This CDR3 is built from 13 residues. Losses at the gene ends were 2 bases for V and 7 bases for J; bases not matched to a gene: 5. Germline assignment: CDR1 MNHEY and CDR2 SVGEGT. The CDR3 region is CASSYRGQQEQYF. In DNA form, the CDR3 reads TGTGCCAGCAGTTACAGGGGGCAGCAGGAGCAGTACTTC.

The chain links TRBV6-1 to TRBJ2-7, with a weak D call TRBD1 (5 bases). The length of the CDR3 is 12 residues. V lost 6 bases to trimming and J lost 1 base, with 7 bases between them. Germline V gives CDR1 MNHNS, CDR2 SASEGT. The CDR3 loop is CASRTESYEQYF. DNA for the CDR3: TGTGCCAGCAGGACAGAATCCTACGAGCAGTACTTC.

A few counts support this clonotype. The chain employs TRBV18 and TRBJ2-1; TRBD2 matches 9 bases. The CDR3 is 15 amino acids. CDR1 is KGHSH, CDR2 LQKENI, per germline. Losses at the gene ends were 4 bases for V and 3 bases for J; bases not matched to a gene: 4. The CDR3 loop is CASSRTTSGYNEQFF. In DNA form, the CDR3 reads TGTGCCAGCTCACGTACGACTAGCGGCTACAATGAGCAGTTCTTC.

Only a few counts were recorded for this clonotype. This rearrangement joins TRBV12-3 or TRBV12-4 to TRBJ1-1; D unclear. CDR3 size: 14 residues. Trimming pared 3 bases from V and 1 base from J, leaving 9 bases between. The CDR3 is CASSFSGGNTEAFF. The CDR3 coding sequence is TGTGCCAGCAGTTTTTCTGGCGGGAACACTGAAGCTTTCTTT.

The sample holds a few counts of this clonotype. This sequence joins TRBV20-1 and TRBJ2-1, with D possibly TRBD2 on 6 matching bases. Per germline, CDR1 DFQATT and CDR2 SNEGSKA (reference sequence). The CDR3 is 15 amino acids. Trimming left V 5 bases short and J 2 bases short, with 16 bases between. The CDR3 DNA is TGCAGTGCTCGCCGGGCTAGCGAAACCTACAATGAGCAGTTCTTC. This encodes CSARRASETYNEQFF.

The rearrangement uses TRBV14 and TRBJ1-6; D not certain. V lost 8 bases to trimming and J lost 6 bases, with 14 bases between them. This CDR3 contains 14 residues. Germline CDR1 and CDR2: SGHDN and FVKESK. The DNA of the CDR3 is TGTGCCAGCGCTCGGGGTTTTAGTAATTCACCCCTCCACTTT. Translation gives CASARGFSNSPLHF.

The sample holds a few counts of this clonotype. This sequence joins TRBV12-3 or TRBV12-4 and TRBJ2-5, with TRBD1 identical over 8 bases. The CDR3 sequence is 13 residues long. Trimming removed 10 bases from V and 4 bases from J; junction bases left unmatched: 8. The CDR3 protein is CATSDRASETQYF. CDR3 sequence (DNA): TGTGCCACCTCGGACAGGGCCTCAGAGACCCAGTACTTC.

The table lists this clonotype with a few counts. The chain joins TRBV29-1 to TRBJ1-2, with no clear D. V was trimmed by 4 bases and J by 4 bases, leaving 13 bases between them. The CDR3 contains 13 residues. Per germline, CDR1 SQVTM and CDR2 ANQGSEA. Here the CDR3 reads CSVGLRMGYGYTF. The CDR3 DNA reads TGCAGCGTTGGTTTAAGAATGGGCTATGGCTACACCTTC.

In regard to this clonotype: An end of the junction differs from the germline gene, which may be a read error. The gene calls are TRBV20-1 and TRBJ2-7, with 10 bases lining up with TRBD2. The CDR3 length is 14 residues. Germline CDR1 reads DFQATT; CDR2 reads SNEGSKA (reference sequence). CDR3 sequence (DNA): TGCAGTGCTTCGATTAGCGGGGGGCCCTACGAGCAGTGCTTC. Protein: CSASISGGPYEQCF.

The chain couples TRBV20-1 to TRBJ2-7; 7 bases line up with TRBD1. J was trimmed by 4 bases and V by 1 base; bases with no gene match: 13. The CDR3 sequence is 16 residues long. Germline V gives CDR1 DFQATT, CDR2 SNEGSKA (reference sequence). In nucleotides, the CDR3 is TGCAGTGCTAGAGCTCTTGACAGGGCTCCTAATTACGAGCAGTACTTC. Translated: CSARALDRAPNYEQYF.

V and J are TRBV7-9 and TRBJ2-7; 13 bases align to TRBD2. Trimming took 6 bases from V and 2 from J; bases not matched to a gene: 7. The CDR3 contains 16 residues. The germline gives CDR1 SEHNR, CDR2 FQNEAQ (reference sequence). The chain's CDR3 is CASSFTGLAGAYEQYF. DNA for the CDR3: TGTGCCAGCAGTTTTACTGGACTAGCGGGAGCCTACGAGCAGTACTTC. Full variable domain (rest looked up from reference TRBV7-9 and TRBJ2-7): DTGVSQNPRHKITKRGQNVTFRCDPISEHNRLYWYRQTLGQGPEFLTYFQNEAQLEKSRLLSDRFSAERPKGSFSTLEIQRTEQGDSAMYLCASSFTGLAGAYEQYFGPGTRLTVT.

This clonotype was recorded a few times. V is TRBV18 and J is TRBJ2-1; D is uncertain. This CDR3 has 14 amino acids. The V end was cut by 7 bases, the J end by 0 bases, with 10 bases between. Germline loops: CDR1 KGHSH, CDR2 LQKENI. Here the CDR3 DNA reads TGTGCCAGCTACGGGTCCAACTCCTACAATGAGCAGTTCTTC. This encodes CASYGSNSYNEQFF.

V usage is TRBV28 and J usage is TRBJ1-5; D is unresolved. The germline gives CDR1 MDHEN, CDR2 SYDVKM. The CDR3 is 15 amino acids. V was clipped by 3 bases and J by 1 base, with 10 bases between them. The CDR3 DNA is TGTGCCAGCAGTTTTCTTATACAAAGCAATCAGCCCCAGCATTTT. The encoded protein is CASSFLIQSNQPQHF.